A selection of T cell receptor beta chains follows, all from one sample in a study of control samples from healthy donors and cancer patients. Using immunoSEQ multiplex PCR, the repertoire was profiled, and TCRdb retains in-frame clones only, with some absent. The sample carries roughly 130,000 clones, 91% recorded once. The specimen was blood. Every receptor here comes from a man younger than 35 in good health. CDR3s include the opening cysteine and the closing phenylalanine or tryptophan. D genes are given only for firm matches. A row's size may be missing; if present it is once, few, many or a size class.

size: -; J: TRBJ2-7; V: TRBV4-2; D: -; DNA: TGTGCCAGCAGCCAAGGCGCGGTCTCCTACGAGCAGTACTTC; CDR3: CASSQGAVSYEQYF
size: -; J: TRBJ1-5; V: TRBV19; D: TRBD1; DNA: TGTGCCAGTAGCCCTCAGACAGGGGGTCAGCCCCAGCATTTT; CDR3: CASSPQTGGQPQHF
size: -; J: TRBJ2-2; V: TRBV7-9; D: TRBD1; DNA: TGTGCCAGCAGTCAGGCTAGGACAGGGTTAAGCACCGGGGAGCTGTTTTTT; CDR3: CASSQARTGLSTGELFF
size: -; J: TRBJ1-5; V: TRBV18; D: -; DNA: TGTGCCAGCTCGGTAGGATTGGATCAGCCCCAGCATTTT; CDR3: CASSVGLDQPQHF
size: -; J: TRBJ1-2; V: TRBV6-1; D: -; DNA: TGTGCCAGCAGTGAAACTCTGATTACAAACTATGGCTACACCTTC; CDR3: CASSETLITNYGYTF
size: -; J: TRBJ1-1; V: TRBV2; D: -; DNA: TGTGCCAGGAGGGACAACTTGAACACTGAAGCTTTCTTT; CDR3: CARRDNLNTEAFF
size: -; J: TRBJ2-1; V: TRBV7-3; D: -; DNA: TGTGCCAGCAGCCTCGGGGACATCAACAATGAGCAGTTCTTC; CDR3: CASSLGDINNEQFF
size: -; J: TRBJ2-2; V: TRBV2; D: -; DNA: TGTGCCAGCAGTCCGGGACAGAACACCGGGGAGCTGTTTTTT; CDR3: CASSPGQNTGELFF
size: -; J: TRBJ2-1; V: TRBV29-1; D: -; DNA: TGCAGCGTCAACAGATACAATGAGCAGTTCTTC; CDR3: CSVNRYNEQFF
size: -; J: TRBJ1-2; V: TRBV6-5; D: -; DNA: TGTGCCAGCAGTAAAAAGCGGGGGAGAGGCTATGGCTACACCTTC; CDR3: CASSKKRGRGYGYTF
size: -; J: TRBJ1-5; V: TRBV6-5; D: -; DNA: TGTGCCAGCAGCCGAGGGGGTTCTAATCAGCCCCAGCATTTT; CDR3: CASSRGGSNQPQHF
size: -; J: TRBJ2-7; V: TRBV6-5; D: -; DNA: TGTGCCAGCAGGGACAGCTCCTACGAGCAGTACTTC; CDR3: CASRDSSYEQYF
size: -; J: TRBJ1-3; V: TRBV7-9; D: -; DNA: TGTGCCAGCCTCTCCGGGGCCGGAAACACCATATATTTT; CDR3: CASLSGAGNTIYF
size: -; J: TRBJ2-5; V: TRBV19; D: TRBD2; DNA: TGTGCCAGTAGTACGGGACTAGCGGGGTTCGAGAAGACCCAGTACTTC; CDR3: CASSTGLAGFEKTQYF
size: -; J: TRBJ2-3; V: TRBV27; D: TRBD1; DNA: TGTGCCAGCAGCGCTCAGTTCTCTAAGGGGGCCGGAGATACGCAGTATTTT; CDR3: CASSAQFSKGAGDTQYF
size: once; J: TRBJ2-7; V: TRBV4-1; D: -; DNA: TGCGCCAGCAGCCAAGGGGAGCGGCACGAGCAGTACTTC; CDR3: CASSQGERHEQYF
size: once; J: TRBJ2-3; V: TRBV7-3; D: TRBD2; DNA: TGTGCCAGCAGTGTAGCGGGGAGCACAGATACGCAGTATTTT; CDR3: CASSVAGSTDTQYF
size: -; J: TRBJ1-4; V: TRBV29-1; D: -; DNA: TGCAGCGTCTCGGGAGGGGGGAGTGAAAAACTGTTTTTT; CDR3: CSVSGGGSEKLFF
size: -; J: TRBJ2-7; V: TRBV6-6; D: TRBD1; DNA: TGTGCCAGCAGTTACGGACAGGGGGCTTACGAGCAGTACTTC; CDR3: CASSYGQGAYEQYF
size: -; J: TRBJ1-5; V: TRBV27; D: -; DNA: TGTGCCAGCAGCTGGGGAGGGGTTGGGCAGCCCCAGCATTTT; CDR3: CASSWGGVGQPQHF
size: -; J: TRBJ1-5; V: TRBV10-3; D: -; DNA: TGTGCCATCAGTAGGGAGGCTGGCAATCAGCCCCAGCATTTT; CDR3: CAISREAGNQPQHF
size: -; J: TRBJ1-3; V: TRBV9; D: -; DNA: TGTGCCAGCAGCGGTCAGGTGAGCTCTGGAAACACCATATATTTT; CDR3: CASSGQVSSGNTIYF
size: -; J: TRBJ2-1; V: TRBV27; D: TRBD2; DNA: TGTGCCAGCAGTCGGGGGGGTTTCGATGAGCAGTTCTTC; CDR3: CASSRGGFDEQFF
size: -; J: TRBJ2-5; V: TRBV6-5; D: -; DNA: TGTGCCAGCAGTTACGGGGGACGGCAAGAGACCCAGTACTTC; CDR3: CASSYGGRQETQYF
size: -; J: TRBJ2-4; V: TRBV27; D: -; DNA: TGTGCCAGCAGTTCAGCGTGGCGATGGGCCAAAAACATTCAGTACTTC; CDR3: CASSSAWRWAKNIQYF
size: -; J: TRBJ1-1; V: TRBV9; D: -; DNA: TGTGCCAGCAGCGTGACAGCTCAGAACACTGAAGCTTTCTTT; CDR3: CASSVTAQNTEAFF
size: -; J: TRBJ1-1; V: TRBV3-1/TRBV3-2; D: -; DNA: TGTGCCAGCAGCCCCAGAGGGGACACTGAAGCTTTCTTT; CDR3: CASSPRGDTEAFF